The clone carrying this T cell receptor beta chain came up once. Its antigen remains unknown. V was cut by 6 bases and J by 0 bases, with 14 bases left in between. There are 16 residues in the CDR3. Germline V gene data show CDR1 as LGHNA and CDR2 as YNFKEQ. The isolated RNA, all of it, was reverse transcribed, so expressed TCRB transcripts were what got sequenced. Samples drawn from stem cell-like memory T cells averaged approximately 1 million reads. Produced via immunoSEQ multiplex PCR; TCRdb's table is partial and in-frame only. This table holds 35,000 to 50,000 clones, 50% found once. The sample is drawn from a study of beta chain features in type 1 diabetes. Study-level points and caveats: The study found that naive, central memory and Treg TCRB repertoires appeared more similar in patients than in healthy donors. A possible short-template PCR bias applies equally to patients and controls.

The sequence was obtained from a woman in her 30s in good health. Input material: stem cell memory CD4+ T cells from blood. The V call is TRBV4-2, the J call TRBJ2-2, with D tentatively TRBD1 (5 bases). The CDR3 DNA reads as TGTGCCAGCAGGTCACAGGCCACTCCGAACACCGGGGAGCTGTTTTTT. Its translation is CASRSQATPNTGELFF.